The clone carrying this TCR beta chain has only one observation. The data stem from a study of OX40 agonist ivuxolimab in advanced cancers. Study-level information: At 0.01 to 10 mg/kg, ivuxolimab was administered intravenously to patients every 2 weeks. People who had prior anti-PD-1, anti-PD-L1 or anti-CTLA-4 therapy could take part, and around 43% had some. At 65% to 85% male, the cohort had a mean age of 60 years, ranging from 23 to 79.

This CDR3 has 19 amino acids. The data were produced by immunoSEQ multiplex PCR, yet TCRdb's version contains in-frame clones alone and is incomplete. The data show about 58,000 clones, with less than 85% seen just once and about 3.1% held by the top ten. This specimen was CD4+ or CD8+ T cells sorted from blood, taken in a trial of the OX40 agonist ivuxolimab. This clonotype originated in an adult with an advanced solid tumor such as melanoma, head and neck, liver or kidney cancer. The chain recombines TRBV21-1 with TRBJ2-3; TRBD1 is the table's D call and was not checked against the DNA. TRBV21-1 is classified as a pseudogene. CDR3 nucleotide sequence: TGTGCCAGCAGGAGACAGGGAAGATCTATAACGCCTAGCACAGATACGCAGTATTTT. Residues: CASRRQGRSITPSTDTQYF.